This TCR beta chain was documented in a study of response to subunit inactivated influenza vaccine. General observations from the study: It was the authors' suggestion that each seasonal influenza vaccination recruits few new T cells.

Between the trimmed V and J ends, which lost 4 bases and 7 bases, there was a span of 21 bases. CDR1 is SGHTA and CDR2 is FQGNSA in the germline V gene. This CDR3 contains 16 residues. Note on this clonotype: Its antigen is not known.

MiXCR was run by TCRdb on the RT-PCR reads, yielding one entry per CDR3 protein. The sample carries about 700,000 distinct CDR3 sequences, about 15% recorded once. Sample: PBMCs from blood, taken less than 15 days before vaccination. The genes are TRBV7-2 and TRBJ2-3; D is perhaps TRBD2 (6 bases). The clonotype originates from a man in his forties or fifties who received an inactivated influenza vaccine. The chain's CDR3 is CASSSPGLMGGNTQYF. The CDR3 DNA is TGTGCCAGCAGCTCTCCGGGGCTAATGGGGGGAAATACGCAGTATTTT.